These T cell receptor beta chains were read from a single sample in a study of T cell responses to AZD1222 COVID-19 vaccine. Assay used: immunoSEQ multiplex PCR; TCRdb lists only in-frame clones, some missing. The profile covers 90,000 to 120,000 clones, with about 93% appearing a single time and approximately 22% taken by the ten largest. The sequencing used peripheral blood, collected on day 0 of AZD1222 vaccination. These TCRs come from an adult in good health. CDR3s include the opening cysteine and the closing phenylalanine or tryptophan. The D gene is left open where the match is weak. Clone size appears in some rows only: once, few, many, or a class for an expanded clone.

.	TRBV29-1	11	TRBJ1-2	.	CSVVNGGGYTF	TGCAGCGTTGTAAACGGAGGGGGCTACACCTTC
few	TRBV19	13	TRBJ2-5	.	CASSTVSQETQYF	TGTGCCAGTAGTACAGTTTCCCAAGAGACCCAGTACTTC
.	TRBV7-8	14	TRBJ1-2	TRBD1	CASSLVQGAEGYTF	TGTGCCAGCAGCTTAGTTCAGGGGGCAGAAGGCTACACCTTC
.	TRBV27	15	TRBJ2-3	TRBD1	CASSLRDRGTDTQYF	TGTGCCAGCAGTCTCCGGGACAGGGGCACAGATACGCAGTATTTT
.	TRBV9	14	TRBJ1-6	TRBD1	CASSVGTGNSPLHF	TGTGCCAGCAGCGTCGGGACAGGGAACTCACCCCTCCACTTT
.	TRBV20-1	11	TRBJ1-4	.	CSAKGPGKLFF	TGCAGTGCCAAAGGACCGGGGAAACTGTTTTTT
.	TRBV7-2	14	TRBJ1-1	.	CASSSAGVRTEAFF	TGTGCCAGCAGCTCTGCTGGGGTGAGGACTGAAGCTTTCTTT
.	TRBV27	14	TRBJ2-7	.	CASSLMAGLGEQYF	TGTGCCAGCAGTTTAATGGCAGGGCTAGGAGAGCAGTACTTC
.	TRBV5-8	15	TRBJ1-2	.	CASSQDGLGGYGYTF	TGTGCCAGCAGCCAGGACGGACTGGGTGGCTATGGCTACACCTTC
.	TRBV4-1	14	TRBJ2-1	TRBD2	CASSQPGLGNEQFF	TGCGCCAGCAGCCAACCTGGACTAGGGAATGAGCAGTTCTTC
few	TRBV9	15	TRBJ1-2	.	CASSVGIGQNYGYTF	TGTGCCAGCAGCGTAGGAATCGGGCAGAACTATGGCTACACCTTC
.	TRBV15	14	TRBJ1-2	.	CATSRDAALYGYTF	TGTGCCACCAGCAGAGACGCCGCGCTCTATGGCTACACCTTC
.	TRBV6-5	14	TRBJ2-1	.	CASSYRGAENEQFF	TGTGCCAGCAGTTACAGGGGGGCAGAGAATGAGCAGTTCTTC
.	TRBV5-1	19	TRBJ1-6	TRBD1	CASSPSTGGVTLGNSPLHF	TGCGCCAGCAGCCCTTCGACAGGGGGCGTTACCCTCGGCAATTCACCCCTCCACTTT
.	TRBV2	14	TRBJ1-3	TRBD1	CASSDVTGGYTIYF	TGTGCCAGCAGTGACGTGACAGGGGGGTACACCATATATTTT
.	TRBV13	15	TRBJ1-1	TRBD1	CASSSRDRVNTEAFF	TGTGCCAGCAGCTCCCGGGACAGGGTGAACACTGAAGCTTTCTTT
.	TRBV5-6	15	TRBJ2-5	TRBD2	CASSREGGLQETQYF	TGTGCCAGCAGCCGGGAGGGGGGTCTGCAAGAGACCCAGTACTTC
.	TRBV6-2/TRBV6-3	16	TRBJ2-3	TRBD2	CASSLTRTSGGDTQYF	TGTGCCAGCAGTCTCACAAGGACTAGCGGGGGGGATACGCAGTATTTT
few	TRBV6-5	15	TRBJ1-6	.	CASSYSWKGGSPLHF	TGTGCCAGCAGTTACTCTTGGAAGGGTGGCTCACCCCTCCACTTT
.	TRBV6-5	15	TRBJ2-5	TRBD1	CASSSDRGRQETQYF	TGTGCCAGCAGTTCGGACAGGGGGAGACAAGAGACCCAGTACTTC
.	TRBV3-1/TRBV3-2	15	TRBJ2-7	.	CASRGGKGASYEQYF	TGTGCCAGCAGAGGTGGTAAGGGAGCCTCCTACGAGCAGTACTTC
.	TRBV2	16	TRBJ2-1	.	CASRGGRYSTYNEQFF	TGTGCCAGCAGGGGGGGTCGGTATTCTACCTACAATGAGCAGTTCTTC
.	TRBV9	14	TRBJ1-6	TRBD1	CASSVGGTGSPLHF	TGTGCCAGCAGCGTAGGAGGGACAGGGTCACCCCTCCACTTT
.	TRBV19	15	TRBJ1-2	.	CASSSMSSGLYGYTF	TGTGCCAGTAGTTCGATGTCGTCAGGCCTCTATGGCTACACCTTC
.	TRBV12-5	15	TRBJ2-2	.	CASGLPRADTGELFF	TGTGCTAGTGGTTTACCCAGGGCGGACACCGGGGAGCTGTTTTTT
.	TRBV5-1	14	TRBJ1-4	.	CASYKDSQAEKLFF	TGCGCCAGCTACAAGGACAGTCAAGCTGAAAAACTGTTTTTT
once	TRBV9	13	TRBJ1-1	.	CASSVVEGTEAFF	TGTGCCAGCAGCGTAGTGGAGGGCACTGAAGCTTTCTTT
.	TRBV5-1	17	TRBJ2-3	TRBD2	CASSSSVAGSPTDTQYF	TGCGCCAGCAGCTCCTCCGTAGCGGGGTCCCCCACAGATACGCAGTATTTT
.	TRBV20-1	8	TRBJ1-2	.	CSAPQGTF	TGCAGTGCTCCCCAAGGGACCTTC
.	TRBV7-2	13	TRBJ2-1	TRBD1	CASSSPNRGEQFF	TGTGCCAGCAGCTCCCCGAACAGGGGGGAGCAGTTCTTC